This T cell receptor beta chain is drawn from a study of regulatory T cells in long-lasting Graves disease. General observations from the study: The study found TRBV28, TRBJ1-2 and TRBJ2-5 favored in persistent disease.

CDR1 is PRHDT and CDR2 is FYEKMQ in the germline V gene (reference sequence). With V trimmed by 6 bases and J by 5 bases, 10 bases remained unmatched. The CDR3 sequence is 16 residues long. This sample's time point: newly diagnosed GD, antithyroid drugs for less than 3 months. RNA isolated from PBMCs was used to make the TCR library. In each case, Graves' disease was diagnosed per American Thyroid Association guidelines. This clonotype was detected only a few times. Antigen unknown. Relying on iRepertoire HTBI primers and Arm-PCR of CDR3 regions, the team built TCR beta libraries. TCRdb reprocessed the multiplex PCR reads with MiXCR, giving one entry per CDR3 protein. The sample has some 560,000 distinct CDR3 sequences; about 16% are singletons. The same data also went into a second study, on T cells in Graves' hyperthyroidism and ophthalmopathy. As that study records: Patients having uncontrolled infection, another autoimmune disease, pregnancy or lactation were not included. A model of 13 V-J features distinguished ophthalmopathy from stable hyperthyroidism.

Source: peripheral blood mononuclear cells (PBMCs), taken at new diagnosis, from a patient treated with antithyroid drugs. The chain employs TRBV13 and TRBJ2-5, with 12 positions matching TRBD2. This receptor was obtained from a woman aged 40-65 years with Graves disease. CDR3 sequence: CASRPSLAGGLETQYF. The CDR3 DNA follows: TGTGCCAGCAGACCCTCCCTAGCGGGGGGGCTGGAGACCCAGTACTTC.